The 20 T cell receptor beta chains in this list originate from one sample, sequenced in a study of PD-1 blockade in classical Hodgkin lymphoma. TCRdb keeps only in-frame clones here, not all; method: immunoSEQ multiplex PCR. The data contain about 90,000 clones, around nine tenths of them singletons. Every patient was affected by relapse after autologous stem cell transplantation, while exposure to brentuximab vedotin was not uniform. The starting material was peripheral blood mononuclear cells (PBMCs), obtained before the second cycle of nivolumab. All receptors derive from a human donor with classical Hodgkin lymphoma.

This clone occurred once. The V call is TRBV7-9, the J call TRBJ2-7, with D unclear. This CDR3 is 14 amino acids long. Germline-derived CDR1 and CDR2 are SEHNR and FQNEAQ (reference sequence). V was cut by 1 base and J by 3 bases, with 10 bases left in between. For the CDR3, the DNA is TGTGCCAGCAGCTTAGGAATAGGGTTCTACGAGCAGTACTTC. Translating it yields CASSLGIGFYEQYF.

V and J are TRBV6-1 and TRBJ1-2; D is possibly TRBD1 (5 bases). The CDR3 has 15 residues. Trimming took off 5 bases at V and 7 bases at J, with 20 bases between the two ends. Germline loops: CDR1 MNHNS, CDR2 SASEGT. DNA for the CDR3: TGTGCCAGCAGTAAAGATTGGGACGGGCCAACTGGCTACACCTTC. It is translated as CASSKDWDGPTGYTF.

V is TRBV7-2 and J is TRBJ2-1; D perhaps matches TRBD2 (5 bases). The V end lost 10 bases, the J end lost 3 bases, and 13 bases lay between the germline ends. The CDR3 loop spans 13 amino acids. Germline V gene lookup returns CDR1 SGHTA and CDR2 FQGNSA. CDR3 loop: CAIPAGLYNEQFF. The DNA of the CDR3 is TGTGCCATCCCGGCAGGACTCTACAATGAGCAGTTCTTC.

Worth noting for this clone: Other DNA sequences in this specimen translate into the identical CDR3. This chain connects TRBV7-9 to TRBJ2-7; the match to TRBD1 covers 8 bases. The germline V gene has CDR1 SEHNR and CDR2 FQNEAQ (reference sequence). J lost 3 bases, V lost 3 bases, and 4 bases had no gene match. This CDR3 region has 14 residues. CDR3 amino acids: CASSLGQVSYEQYF. DNA for the CDR3: TGTGCCAGCAGCTTGGGACAGGTGAGCTACGAGCAGTACTTC.

The rearrangement links TRBV2 to TRBJ2-1, with 12 nucleotides matching TRBD2. The germline CDR1 and CDR2 sequences are SNHLY and FYNNEI. CDR3 length: 15 amino acids. The V and J ends lost 1 base and 10 bases, in that order; junction bases with no gene match: 5. The CDR3 DNA sequence: TGTGCCAGCAGTGAAGGACTAGCGGGAGCGCGCGAGCAGTTCTTC. Protein product: CASSEGLAGAREQFF.

V usage is TRBV2 and J usage is TRBJ1-2; D call uncertain. V lost 7 bases and J lost 2, with 14 bases in between. Germline lookup yields CDR1 SNHLY and CDR2 FYNNEI. The CDR3 loop spans 14 amino acids. CDR3 sequence (DNA): TGTGCCAGCAAAGGACTGAGGGCAAACTATGGCTACACCTTC. Protein sequence: CASKGLRANYGYTF.

This chain connects TRBV5-1 to TRBJ2-5; D is undetermined. CDR1 and CDR2 (germline): SGHRS, YFSETQ. This CDR3 is built from 14 residues. V was trimmed by 0 bases and J by 4 bases, leaving 10 bases between them. The CDR3 DNA reads TGCGCCAGCAGCTTGGCCTCGGGCTTAGAGACCCAGTACTTC. Its protein is CASSLASGLETQYF.

This clone came up once. This sequence joins TRBV19 and TRBJ2-1; D gene ambiguous. From germline, CDR1 is LNHDA and CDR2 SQIVND (reference sequence). The ends were cut back, 4 bases at V and 6 bases at J, with 13 bases in the middle. CDR3 length: 14 residues. CDR3 in DNA: TGTGCCAGTAGTAGCTCAGGTTACGCCAATGAGCAGTTCTTC. Translation: CASSSSGYANEQFF.

V usage is TRBV10-1 and J usage is TRBJ2-2; TRBD2 agrees at 9 bases. Germline V gives CDR1 WNHNN, CDR2 SYGVQD (reference sequence). The CDR3 consists of 19 residues. V lost 6 bases and J lost 0; bases outside the gene matches: 14. The CDR3 DNA follows: TGCGCCAGCAGCCGTAGCGGGAGTCTCCCCTTCGCGAACACCGGGGAGCTGTTTTTT. Protein product: CASSRSGSLPFANTGELFF.

V is TRBV14 and J is TRBJ2-1; possibly TRBD1 for D (5 bases). The CDR3 is 16 residues long. Between the trimmed V and J ends, which lost 4 bases and 2 bases, there was a span of 15 bases. Germline V gene lookup returns CDR1 SGHDN and CDR2 FVKESK. CDR3 residues: CASSLRRVRPYNEQFF. The DNA for the CDR3 is TGTGCCAGCAGCCTCCGCAGGGTGAGGCCCTACAATGAGCAGTTCTTC.

This sequence joins TRBV7-9 and TRBJ1-1; TRBD1 matches 7 bases. Per germline, CDR1 SEHNR and CDR2 FQNEAQ (reference sequence). The junction had 12 bases not matched to a gene; V was cut back by 4 bases and J by 1 base. CDR3 length: 17 residues. The CDR3 region has the DNA TGTGCCAGCAGCTCGCAAGGGGGACAGCACAGGAACACTGAAGCTTTCTTT. It specifies CASSSQGGQHRNTEAFF.

This clone was found once. This chain joins TRBV5-4 and TRBJ2-7, with D perhaps assigned TRBD1 or TRBD2 (6 bases each). This CDR3 is 14 amino acids long. Trimming cost V 5 bases and J 0 bases, with 12 bases left between them. The V gene's germline CDR1 is SGHNT and CDR2 YYREEE (reference sequence). Written as DNA, the CDR3 is TGTGCCAGCAGTCAGACGGGGGCCTCCTACGAGCAGTACTTC. Translating gives CASSQTGASYEQYF.

V gene TRBV5-1 combines with J gene TRBJ1-1; D uncertain. Germline CDR1 and CDR2: SGHRS and YFSETQ. The V gene lost 5 bases and the J gene lost 3 bases, with 14 bases spanning the gap. CDR3 length equals 14 residues. In nucleotides, the CDR3 is TGCGCCAGCAGTCTTGGAAACGGGGACACTGAAGCTTTCTTT. It yields the protein CASSLGNGDTEAFF. The whole variable domain, filled in from reference TRBV5-1 and TRBJ1-1, reads KAGVTQTPRYLIKTRGQQVTLSCSPISGHRSVSWYQQTPGQGLQFLFEYFSETQRNKGNFPGRFSGRQFSNSRSEMNVSTLELGDSALYLCASSLGNGDTEAFFGQGTRLTVV.

The rearrangement joins TRBV9 to TRBJ1-3; D uncertain. This CDR3 region has 13 residues. V lost 0 bases and J 3 bases, leaving 4 bases between the germline ends. CDR1 is SGDLS, CDR2 YYNGEE, per germline. The chain's CDR3 is CASSVGNGNTIYF. The CDR3 nucleotides read TGTGCCAGCAGCGTAGGTAATGGAAACACCATATATTTT.

The chain recombines TRBV30 with TRBJ1-3, with 7 bases aligning to TRBD1. The J segment lost 1 base and the V segment lost 0 bases, leaving 12 bases of the junction unmatched. Germline V gene sequence: CDR1 GTSNPN, CDR2 SVGIG (reference sequence). The CDR3 has 18 amino acids. CDR3 sequence: CAWSVTGTLTGSGNTIYF. The DNA of the CDR3 is TGTGCCTGGAGTGTAACAGGGACCTTGACAGGGTCTGGAAACACCATATATTTT.

The rearrangement uses TRBV7-9 and TRBJ2-4, with 7 bases fitting TRBD1. The CDR3 spans 17 residues. V was clipped by 5 bases and J by 0 bases; unmatched bases: 10. Germline V gene data show CDR1 as SEHNR and CDR2 as FQNEAQ (reference sequence). CDR3 nucleotide sequence: TGTGCCAGCAGCCCGGGGACAGACGGACTAGCCAAAAACATTCAGTACTTC. This encodes CASSPGTDGLAKNIQYF.

The rearrangement links TRBV7-6 to TRBJ2-7; no reliable D call. Per the germline V gene, CDR1 is SGHVS and CDR2 is FNYEAQ. The V and J ends lost 4 bases and 0 bases respectively, with 13 bases between them. The CDR3 has 15 amino acids. Here the CDR3 reads CASSSDGPSSYEQYF. DNA of the CDR3: TGTGCCAGCAGCTCGGACGGACCAAGCTCCTACGAGCAGTACTTC.

The gene calls are TRBV4-1 and TRBJ2-2; possibly TRBD2 for D (6 bases). The CDR3 spans 16 residues. The germline CDR1 and CDR2 sequences are MGHRA and YSYEKL. V dropped 5 bases and J dropped 1 base, with 14 bases sitting between them. The CDR3 loop is CASSSTGTWNTGELFF. Here the CDR3 DNA reads TGCGCCAGCAGCAGTACCGGGACTTGGAACACCGGGGAGCTGTTTTTT.

The chain joins TRBV19 to TRBJ2-5; D is unresolved. Germline V gene data show CDR1 as LNHDA and CDR2 as SQIVND (reference sequence). The CDR3 runs 13 residues. Trimming cost V 3 bases and J 5 bases, with 10 bases left between them. This CDR3 reads CASSMGRTETQYF. CDR3 coding DNA: TGTGCCAGTAGTATGGGTAGAACCGAGACCCAGTACTTC.

This chain uses TRBV6-1 with TRBJ1-2, with D tentatively TRBD1 (5 bases). Deletions cut 4 bases from V and 2 bases from J, with 17 bases between. This CDR3 contains 16 residues. Germline V lookup: CDR1 MNHNS, CDR2 SASEGT. CDR3 DNA sequence: TGTGCCAGCAGTGCATCCTTCCTCGGGGCAAACTATGGCTACACCTTC. It encodes CASSASFLGANYGYTF.